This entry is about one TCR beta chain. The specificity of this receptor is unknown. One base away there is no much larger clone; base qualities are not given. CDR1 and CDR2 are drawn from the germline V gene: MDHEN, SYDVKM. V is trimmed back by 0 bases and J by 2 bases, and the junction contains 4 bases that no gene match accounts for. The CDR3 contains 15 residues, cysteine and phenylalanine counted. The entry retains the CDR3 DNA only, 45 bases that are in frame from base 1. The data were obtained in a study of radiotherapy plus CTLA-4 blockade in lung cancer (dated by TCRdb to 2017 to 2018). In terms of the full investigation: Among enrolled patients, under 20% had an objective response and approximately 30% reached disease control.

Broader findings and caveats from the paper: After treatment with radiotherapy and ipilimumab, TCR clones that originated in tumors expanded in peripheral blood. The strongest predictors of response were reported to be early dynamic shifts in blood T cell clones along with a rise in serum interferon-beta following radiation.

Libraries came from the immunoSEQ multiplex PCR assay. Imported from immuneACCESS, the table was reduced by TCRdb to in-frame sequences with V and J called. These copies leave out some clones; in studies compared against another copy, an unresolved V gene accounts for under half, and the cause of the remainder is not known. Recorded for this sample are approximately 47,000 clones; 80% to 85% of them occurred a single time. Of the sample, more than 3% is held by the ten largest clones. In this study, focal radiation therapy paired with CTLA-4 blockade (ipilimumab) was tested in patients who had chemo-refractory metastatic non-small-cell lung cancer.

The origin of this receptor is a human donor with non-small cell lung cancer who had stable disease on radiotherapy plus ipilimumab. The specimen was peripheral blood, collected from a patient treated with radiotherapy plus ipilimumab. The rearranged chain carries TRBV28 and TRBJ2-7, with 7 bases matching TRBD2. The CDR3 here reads CASSLWGEGPYEQYF. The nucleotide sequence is TGTGCCAGCAGTTTATGGGGGGAGGGCCCCTACGAGCAGTACTTC.